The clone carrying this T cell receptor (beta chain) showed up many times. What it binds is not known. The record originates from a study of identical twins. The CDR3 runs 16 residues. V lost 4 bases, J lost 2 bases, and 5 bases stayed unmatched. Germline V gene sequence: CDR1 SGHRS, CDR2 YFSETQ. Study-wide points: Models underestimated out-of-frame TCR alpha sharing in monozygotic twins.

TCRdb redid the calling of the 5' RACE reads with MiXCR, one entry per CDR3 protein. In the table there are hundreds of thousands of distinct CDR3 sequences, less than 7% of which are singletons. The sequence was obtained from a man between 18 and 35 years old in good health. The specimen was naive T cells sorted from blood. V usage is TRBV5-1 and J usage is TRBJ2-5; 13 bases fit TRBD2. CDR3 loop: CASSRTSGRTQETQYF. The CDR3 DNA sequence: TGCGCCAGCAGCCGGACTAGCGGGAGAACGCAAGAGACCCAGTACTTC.